The source of this TCR beta chain is a study of blood T cell repertoires in COVID-19. The wider study: Samples came from the United States, Italy and Spain, spanning acute and convalescent COVID-19. PBMCs, B-cell-depleted T cells, or T cells were the source of the cDNA or gDNA that made up the material.

As processed by the authors: Nucleated cell counts were estimated from reference gene primer amplification. The repertoire was sequenced with immunoSEQ multiplex PCR; TCRdb's copy has only in-frame clones and lacks some. The V and J calls and clone size come from that table; D and trimming were worked out from the DNA. The sample has about 260,000 clones; approximately 89% are singletons. This TCR was sampled from a woman aged 45-65 years with acute or convalescent COVID-19. The sequencing input was peripheral blood.

The CDR3 here is CASFGGDRVITEAFF. CDR3 sequence (DNA): TGTGCCAGCTTCGGAGGGGACAGGGTGATAACTGAAGCTTTCTTT. The chain joins TRBV2 to TRBJ1-1; 9 bases agree with TRBD1. V shed 8 bases, J shed 5 bases, and the junction held 12 bases outside the gene matches. The CDR3 is made up of 15 amino acids. CDR1 is SNHLY, CDR2 FYNNEI, per germline.